The 2 T cell receptor beta chains below come from one sample, sequenced in a study of blood T cell repertoires in COVID-19. Assay: immunoSEQ multiplex PCR; the TCRdb copy retains only in-frame clones and omits some. The sample contains 250,000 to 400,000 clones, roughly 86% of which appear only once. The specimen sequenced was PBMCs or T cells enriched from blood (not recorded which). These receptors originate from a woman aged 25 to 39 who had recovered from COVID-19.

The chain employs TRBV7-9 and TRBJ1-2, with TRBD1 identical over 9 bases. The germline V gene has CDR1 SEHNR and CDR2 FQNEAQ (reference sequence). CDR3 length: 13 residues. Trimming took 2 bases from V and 8 from J; bases not matched to a gene: 3. The CDR3 nucleotides read TGTGCCAGCAGCTTAAACAGGGGGCACGGCTACACCTTC. Protein: CASSLNRGHGYTF.

The chain employs TRBV9 and TRBJ1-4; unclear D gene. Germline-derived CDR1 and CDR2 are SGDLS and YYNGEE. The V end lost 6 bases, the J end lost 13 bases, and 16 bases lay between the germline ends. This CDR3 contains 12 residues. The CDR3 DNA is TGTGCCAGCAACGGGGTTAATAGAGGACTGTTTTTT. This gives the protein CASNGVNRGLFF.